The 22 T cell receptor beta chains below come from one sample, sequenced in a study of blood T cell repertoires in COVID-19. TCRdb's copy holds only in-frame clones and misses some; the assay was immunoSEQ multiplex PCR. Here the sample spans about 160,000 clones, roughly 80% being singletons. The sample consisted of PBMCs or T cells enriched from blood (not recorded which). These receptors originate from a woman between 50 and 59 years old who had recovered from COVID-19.

This clone was seen a few times. V gene TRBV2 combines with J gene TRBJ1-5; D is possibly TRBD1 (6 bases). V dropped 1 base and J dropped 4 bases, with 11 bases sitting between them. This CDR3 contains 15 residues. Germline V gene data show CDR1 as SNHLY and CDR2 as FYNNEI. CDR3: CASSEVDRRNQPQHF. CDR3 in DNA: TGTGCCAGCAGTGAAGTGGACAGACGAAATCAGCCCCAGCATTTT. The full variable domain, in which reference TRBV2 and TRBJ1-5 provide the parts outside the CDR3, is EPEVTQTPSHQVTQMGQEVILRCVPISNHLYFYWYRQILGQKVEFLVSFYNNEISEKSEIFDDQFSVERPDGSNFTLKIRSTKLEDSAMYFCASSEVDRRNQPQHFGDGTRLSIL.

Notes on this clone: Other DNA sequences in this specimen translate into the identical CDR3. This chain links TRBV12-3 or TRBV12-4 with TRBJ2-7; 7 bases are shared with TRBD2. The CDR3 extends over 12 amino acids. Trimming removed 5 bases from V and 4 bases from J; junction bases left unmatched: 2. DNA of the CDR3: TGTGCCAGCAGTCCCGGGGGGTACGAGCAGTACTTC. Amino acid sequence: CASSPGGYEQYF.

The chain links TRBV27 to TRBJ1-1, with TRBD1 matching 8 bases. With 6 bases clipped from V and 2 bases from J, the junction kept 8 bases outside the gene matches. Per germline, CDR1 MNHEY and CDR2 SMNVEV (reference sequence). The length of the CDR3 is 15 residues. The chain's CDR3 is CASSEPGQANTEAFF. As DNA, the CDR3 is TGTGCCAGCAGCGAACCGGGACAGGCCAACACTGAAGCTTTCTTT.

This clone has a handful of counts. The chain uses TRBV6-5 and TRBJ1-1; a weak D match, TRBD1 (6 bases). V gave up 8 bases and J gave up 1 base, with 11 bases separating them. The CDR3 runs to 13 residues. Germline V lookup: CDR1 MNHEY, CDR2 SVGAGI. The CDR3, as DNA: TGTGCCAGCCAAAGGGGGAAGAACACTGAAGCTTTCTTT. Amino acids: CASQRGKNTEAFF.

The table lists this clone with a count of one. The chain has TRBV3-1 (or the pseudogene TRBV3-2) and TRBJ1-2; tentatively, D is TRBD1 (6 bases). The V gene lost 5 bases and the J gene lost 1 base, with 14 bases spanning the gap. This CDR3 contains 15 residues. Germline-derived CDR1 and CDR2 are LGHDT and YNNKEL (reference sequence). CDR3 nucleotides: TGTGCCAGCAGCGCTGGGACACTCCTTAACTATGGCTACACCTTC. Translation gives CASSAGTLLNYGYTF.

The chain employs TRBV11-2 and TRBJ1-1, with 9 nucleotides matching TRBD1. Germline loops: CDR1 SGHAT, CDR2 FQNNGV. The CDR3 totals 15 residues. The J segment lost 7 bases and the V segment lost 5 bases, leaving 11 bases of the junction unmatched. The CDR3 region has the DNA TGTGCCAGCAGCCGTACCCGCACAGGGGGCTTTGAAGCTTTCTTT. Its translation is CASSRTRTGGFEAFF.

The genes are TRBV9 and TRBJ1-6, with D possibly being TRBD1 (5 bases). The germline V and J ends were trimmed by 0 bases and 10 bases, with 11 bases remaining between them. Per the germline V gene, CDR1 is SGDLS and CDR2 is YYNGEE. This CDR3 has 14 residues. The CDR3 protein is CASSVASGGSPLHF. The DNA of the CDR3 is TGTGCCAGCAGCGTAGCTTCGGGGGGATCACCCCTCCACTTT.

V is TRBV14 and J is TRBJ2-4, with TRBD1 as a possible D gene (5 bases). The CDR3 sequence is 14 residues long. Trimming cost V 3 bases and J 0 bases, with 6 bases left between them. Germline CDR1 and CDR2: SGHDN and FVKESK. The CDR3 DNA reads TGTGCCAGCAGCCAGACAGAAGCCAAAAACATTCAGTACTTC. Residues: CASSQTEAKNIQYF.

V gene TRBV6-5 combines with J gene TRBJ2-1; 8 nucleotides match TRBD1. The CDR3 spans 15 residues. Looked up from germline, CDR1 is MNHEY and CDR2 is SVGAGI. Trimming at V came to 5 bases and at J to 4 bases, leaving 7 bases not matched to a gene. In nucleotides, the CDR3 is TGTGCCAGCAGTCTAGACAGGGGCCCTTACAATGAGCAGTTCTTC. Its translation is CASSLDRGPYNEQFF.

This clone occurred once. This rearrangement joins TRBV20-1 to TRBJ1-2; tentative D call: TRBD1 (5 bases). Germline V gives CDR1 DFQATT, CDR2 SNEGSKA (reference sequence). V was pared by 3 bases and J by 7 bases, with 9 bases between. There are 11 residues in the CDR3. CDR3 coding DNA: TGCAGTGCTAGTGTCGGGGGTGGCTACACCTTC. Encoded protein: CSASVGGGYTF.

The V gene is TRBV2, the J gene TRBJ2-7, with 10 bases matching TRBD1. V dropped 0 bases and J dropped 9; count of bases not matched to a gene: 5. CDR1 is SNHLY, CDR2 FYNNEI, per germline. This CDR3 has 14 amino acids. CDR3 bases: TGTGCCAGCAGTGAAGCCGGGACAGGGGCTATGCAGTACTTC. This codes for CASSEAGTGAMQYF.

The V gene is TRBV29-1, the J gene TRBJ2-2, with 10 bases aligning to TRBD2. After removal of 5 bases from V and 7 bases from J, the junction contained 10 bases not matched to a gene. The CDR3 length is 15 residues. Germline values: CDR1 SQVTM, CDR2 ANQGSEA. The CDR3 region has the DNA TGCAGCGTTACAGCGGGAGGGCCTGGTGACGGGGAGCTGTTTTTT. Residues: CSVTAGGPGDGELFF.

The chain joins TRBV4-2 to TRBJ1-4, with D possibly matching TRBD1 (5 bases). Trimming pared 0 bases from V and 4 bases from J, leaving 9 bases between. CDR1 and CDR2 from the germline V gene are LGHNA and YNFKEQ. This CDR3 has 15 residues. CDR3 region: CASSQERGYNEKLFF. The CDR3 DNA follows: TGTGCCAGCAGCCAAGAACGGGGGTATAATGAAAAACTGTTTTTT.

The genes are TRBV3-1 (or the pseudogene TRBV3-2) and TRBJ2-7; no clear D. CDR1 is LGHDT and CDR2 is YNNKEL in the germline V gene (reference sequence). CDR3 length: 15 residues. Trimming pared 1 base from V and 0 bases from J, leaving 10 bases between. CDR3 in DNA: TGTGCCAGCAGCCAAGGGCTTGTAAGCTCCTACGAGCAGTACTTC. Its protein product is CASSQGLVSSYEQYF.

The table lists this clone with a few counts. The V and J genes are TRBV6-5 and TRBJ2-2; D is perhaps TRBD2 (6 bases). V shed 2 bases and J shed 8 bases, with 18 bases lying between them. CDR1 and CDR2 from the germline V gene are MNHEY and SVGAGI. The CDR3 runs 16 residues. The CDR3 DNA sequence: TGTGCCAGCAGTTACACCCAGGGAGGCTTCGCAGGGGAGCTGTTTTTT. It translates to CASSYTQGGFAGELFF.

This sequence joins TRBV28 and TRBJ2-3, with no clear D. Germline loops: CDR1 MDHEN, CDR2 SYDVKM. V was pared by 7 bases and J by 0 bases, with 11 bases between. The CDR3 has 14 amino acids. The chain's CDR3 is CASKTEPSTDTQYF. In DNA, the CDR3 is TGTGCCAGCAAAACTGAGCCTAGCACAGATACGCAGTATTTT.

The sample holds one count of this clone. The rearrangement links TRBV4-3 to TRBJ2-2, with 7 nucleotides matching TRBD2. CDR1 and CDR2 (germline): LGHNA, YSLEER. CDR3 length: 18 amino acids. V lost 3 bases to trimming and J lost 4 bases; unmatched junction nucleotides: 14. CDR3 nucleotide sequence: TGCGCCAGCAGCCACCTTCGACTAGCCCAAACCTTCACCGGGGAGCTGTTTTTT. This gives the protein CASSHLRLAQTFTGELFF.

The J gene is TRBJ2-1, the V gene TRBV2; 9 positions match TRBD2. The CDR3 totals 15 residues. Germline V gives CDR1 SNHLY, CDR2 FYNNEI. The V segment lost 4 bases and the J segment 9 bases; nucleotides outside the gene matches: 10. The CDR3 nucleotides read TGTGCCAGCAGTGTAGGCGGCGGGGGGGCCACTGAGCAGTTCTTC. Protein sequence: CASSVGGGGATEQFF.

The V gene is TRBV7-2, the J gene TRBJ2-3, with TRBD2 matching over 9 bases. V was clipped by 6 bases and J by 7 bases; unmatched bases: 11. CDR1 is SGHTA and CDR2 is FQGNSA in the germline V gene. The CDR3 loop spans 15 amino acids. The CDR3 protein is CASRPSYSGSNTQYF. CDR3 nucleotides: TGTGCCAGCAGACCTAGCTATAGCGGGAGCAATACGCAGTATTTT.

The genes are TRBV28 and TRBJ1-2, with 7 bases lining up with TRBD1. Germline V gene lookup returns CDR1 MDHEN and CDR2 SYDVKM. V was clipped by 5 bases and J by 8 bases; unmatched bases: 14. The CDR3 length is 15 residues. In DNA, the CDR3 is TGTGCCAGCAGTGCCTACGTGCAGGGGGAAAGAGGCTACACCTTC. This codes for CASSAYVQGERGYTF.

V and J are TRBV2 and TRBJ2-7, with 9 bases fitting TRBD2. The CDR3 has 16 residues. Germline-derived CDR1 and CDR2 are SNHLY and FYNNEI. Germline trimming cut 6 bases from V and 4 bases from J; bases unmatched to any gene: 13. The chain's CDR3 is CASSGGSTSGLYEQYF. DNA for the CDR3: TGTGCCAGCAGCGGGGGGTCGACTAGCGGCTTATACGAGCAGTACTTC.

The rearrangement links TRBV4-1 to TRBJ1-3, with 7 bases matching TRBD1. V shed 4 bases and J 2 bases; nucleotides not matched to a gene: 5. CDR3 length: 15 residues. In germline, CDR1 is MGHRA, CDR2 YSYEKL. CDR3 in amino acids: CASSPEGTAGNTIYF. CDR3 sequence (DNA): TGCGCCAGCAGCCCTGAAGGGACAGCTGGAAACACCATATATTTT.